The TCR beta chain under discussion was sequenced for a study of blood T cell repertoires in COVID-19. Study information: Donors in the United States, Italy and Spain gave samples during acute or convalescent COVID-19.

This CDR3 is 18 amino acids long. The protocol was immunoSEQ multiplex PCR, while the TCRdb copy is restricted to in-frame clones and leaves out a portion. The sample has around 49,000 clones; more than 80% are singletons. The receptor was isolated from a man between 60 and 75 years old with COVID-19, enrolled during active disease. This sequence joins TRBV21-1 and TRBJ2-4; the D call TRBD2 from the table was never checked on the DNA. TRBV21-1 is given as a pseudogene. Material for sequencing was peripheral blood. DNA of the CDR3: TGTGCCAGCAGCAAAGACGGGAGGGAGGGGAATACCAAAAACATTCAGTACTTC. Its protein is CASSKDGREGNTKNIQYF.